This T cell receptor beta chain was observed in a study of OX40 agonist ivuxolimab in advanced cancers. Study background: People in dose escalation had one of these cancers: hepatocellular carcinoma, melanoma, renal cell or head and neck cancer. The dose-escalation cohort was just under 85% male, with a mean age of around 60 years, ranging roughly 23 to 90.

Study conclusions and caveats: At doses 0.1 to 3.0 mg/kg, CD4+ and CD8+ clones expanded.

Notes on this clone: Its antigen is not known.

The CDR3 extends over 15 amino acids. V lost 4 bases, J lost 3 bases, and 6 bases stayed unmatched. Germline V gene lookup returns CDR1 MGHRA and CDR2 YSYEKL. It was autoimmune disease history or systemic immunosuppression that excluded patients. Libraries were prepared by immunoSEQ multiplex PCR; TCRdb keeps only in-frame clonotypes and omits some of them. The table includes 65,000 to 95,000 clones, around 91% detected once. The starting material was CD4+ or CD8+ T cells sorted from blood, obtained in a trial of the OX40 agonist ivuxolimab. This clonotype was obtained from an adult with an advanced solid tumor such as melanoma, head and neck, liver or kidney cancer. The chain employs TRBV4-1 and TRBJ1-1; 9 bases match TRBD1. The CDR3 spells CASSPAGTGYTEAFF. The CDR3 bases are TGCGCCAGCAGCCCTGCCGGGACAGGGTACACTGAAGCTTTCTTT.